This T cell receptor beta chain was captured in a study of tumor-infiltrating lymphocytes in primary liver carcinoma. Extraction of RNA together with DNA used roughly 19-32 mg of unsorted bulk tissue. The germline V and J ends were trimmed by 9 bases and 2 bases, with 14 bases remaining between them. The CDR3 totals 14 residues. The germline V gene has CDR1 SGHAT and CDR2 FQNNGV. A primer in the constant region served to generate TCR beta cDNA from approximately 450 ng of total RNA. ARM-PCR was slightly modified, and three nested multiplex PCR rounds with it gave rise to the TCR beta libraries. TRBV1-TRBV30 forward primers paired with a C-beta reverse primer drove the first two PCR rounds, around 9 cycles each. TCRdb recomputed calls from the multiplex PCR reads with MiXCR, one row per CDR3 protein. Among 120,000 or so distinct CDR3 sequences listed, 55% to 75% were seen once.

The sample comprised liver tumor tissue from sampling region 1. Subset noted: tumor region T1, superior pole. The source of this sequence is an older woman with primary liver carcinoma and hepatitis B virus infection. The chain combines TRBV11-2 with TRBJ2-1, with D perhaps matching TRBD1 or TRBD2 (5 bases each). The CDR3 loop reads CASSPRGTYNEQFF. CDR3 sequence (DNA): TGTGCCAGTAGCCCCCGGGGCACCTACAATGAGCAGTTCTTC.